What follows are 7 T cell receptor beta chains derived from one specimen sequenced in a study of blood T cell repertoires in COVID-19. Sequencing was performed with immunoSEQ multiplex PCR; in TCRdb, only in-frame clones are kept and a portion is missing. The table has 200,000 or so clones, 70% to 90% seen once. Source material: peripheral blood. These receptors were taken from a woman aged 35 to 49 who had recovered from COVID-19.

This clone appeared a few times. The chain couples TRBV7-2 to TRBJ1-2; D gene ambiguous. The germline V gene has CDR1 SGHTA and CDR2 FQGNSA. V lost 1 base and J 5 bases, leaving 8 bases between the germline ends. The CDR3 consists of 13 residues. In DNA, the CDR3 is TGTGCCAGCAGCTTAGTTTCCAGGTATGGCTACACCTTC. Residues: CASSLVSRYGYTF.

This chain uses TRBV5-1 with TRBJ2-2; 7 bases line up with TRBD2. The V gene's germline CDR1 is SGHRS and CDR2 YFSETQ. V gave up 4 bases and J gave up 3 bases; unmatched junction bases: 3. The CDR3 has 14 amino acids. For the CDR3, the DNA is TGCGCCAGCAGCCCAGGACTAGACACCGGGGAGCTGTTTTTT. As protein: CASSPGLDTGELFF.

This chain links TRBV18 with TRBJ2-1; a weak D match, TRBD1 (6 bases). Per the germline V gene, CDR1 is KGHSH and CDR2 is LQKENI. This CDR3 is 16 amino acids long. V lost 0 bases, J lost 2 bases, and 11 bases lay in between. CDR3 amino acids: CASSPPSTGTYNEQFF. In DNA, the CDR3 is TGTGCCAGCTCACCACCGTCAACAGGGACCTACAATGAGCAGTTCTTC.

The rearrangement joins TRBV5-5 to TRBJ2-1; 11 bases map to TRBD2. The germline CDR1 and CDR2 sequences are SGHKS and YYEKEE (reference sequence). V lost 2 bases, J lost 6 bases, and 10 bases stayed unmatched. The CDR3 has 17 amino acids. For the CDR3, the DNA is TGTGCCAGCAGCTTTGAACTAGCGGGGGCCATTGCCAATGAGCAGTTCTTC. It translates to CASSFELAGAIANEQFF.

The chain joins TRBV28 to TRBJ2-3; tentative D call: TRBD1 (6 bases). Germline V gives CDR1 MDHEN, CDR2 SYDVKM. The CDR3 has 15 residues. V lost 3 bases to trimming and J lost 2 bases, with 12 bases between them. The CDR3: CASSFPGDVTDTQYF. The CDR3 DNA follows: TGTGCCAGCAGTTTCCCAGGGGATGTCACAGATACGCAGTATTTT.

This clone was seen only once. The chain carries TRBV15 and TRBJ2-7; 9 bases agree with TRBD2. The germline CDR1 and CDR2 sequences are LNHNV and YYDKDF (reference sequence). This CDR3 contains 20 residues. The trim removed 0 bases at V and 2 bases at J, leaving 17 bases unmatched. Here the CDR3 reads CATSRDNSGLAGAWAYEQYF. DNA for the CDR3: TGTGCCACCAGCAGAGATAATTCTGGATTAGCGGGAGCCTGGGCCTACGAGCAGTACTTC.

The chain links TRBV4-3 to TRBJ2-1; 9 bases map to TRBD2. Germline V gene sequence: CDR1 LGHNA, CDR2 YSLEER. Trimming cost V 3 bases and J 2 bases; bases outside gene matches: 8. This CDR3 contains 17 residues. The CDR3 region has the DNA TGCGCCAGCAGCCATCGGGCTAGCGGGATTACCTACAATGAGCAGTTCTTC. Translated, it gives CASSHRASGITYNEQFF.